The subject of this entry is one TCR beta chain. Its antigen is unknown. Trimming took 7 bases from V and 0 from J, leaving 13 bases between them. Per germline, CDR1 MNHEY and CDR2 SMNVEV (reference sequence). The CDR3 sequence is 15 residues long. The assay was immunoSEQ multiplex PCR, and TCRdb's table has in-frame clones only and misses some. This table holds approximately 6,000 clones, around 62% found once. The data were obtained in a study of CD8 T cell repertoires and HIV-1 epitope variants. Study overall: Tested: three Gag epitope families, Nef HW9 and YT9. IL-2, IL-7 and IL-15 were added on days 3 and 7 of approximately 11-day cultures. Separate from the cultures, 1M uncultured T cells served as baseline. Study-wide results and caveats: This assay reports beta chains of antigen-expanded cells, not T cell function.

Sequencing was carried out using cultured CD8+ T cells derived from PBMCs. The sequence came from a male donor with HIV. This chain joins TRBV27 and TRBJ1-3; D is uncertain. The CDR3 nucleotides are TGTGCCAGCAAAAGCGGGCCCCTCTCTGGAAACACCATATATTTT. Its translation is CASKSGPLSGNTIYF.